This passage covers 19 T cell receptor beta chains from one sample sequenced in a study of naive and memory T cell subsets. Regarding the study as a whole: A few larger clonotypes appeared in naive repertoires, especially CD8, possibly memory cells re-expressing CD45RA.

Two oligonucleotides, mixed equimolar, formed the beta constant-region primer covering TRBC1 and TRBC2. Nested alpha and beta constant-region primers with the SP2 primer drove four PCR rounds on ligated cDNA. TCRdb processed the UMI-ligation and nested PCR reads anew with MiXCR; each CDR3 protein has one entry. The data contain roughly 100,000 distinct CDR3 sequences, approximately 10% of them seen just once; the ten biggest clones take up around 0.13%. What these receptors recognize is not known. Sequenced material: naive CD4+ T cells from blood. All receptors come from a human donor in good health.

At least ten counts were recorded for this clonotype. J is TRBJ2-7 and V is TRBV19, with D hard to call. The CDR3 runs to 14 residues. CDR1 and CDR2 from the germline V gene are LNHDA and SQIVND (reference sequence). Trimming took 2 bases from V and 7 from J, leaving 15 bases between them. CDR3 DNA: TGTGCCAGTAGTATAAGGTCGGGCCTGGGGGAGCAGTACTTC. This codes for CASSIRSGLGEQYF.

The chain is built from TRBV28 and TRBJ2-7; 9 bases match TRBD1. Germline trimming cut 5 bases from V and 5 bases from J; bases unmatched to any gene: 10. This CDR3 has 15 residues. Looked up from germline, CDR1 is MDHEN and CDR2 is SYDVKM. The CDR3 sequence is CASSPGQGLVHEQYF. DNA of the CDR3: TGTGCCAGCAGTCCTGGACAGGGGTTGGTCCACGAGCAGTACTTC.

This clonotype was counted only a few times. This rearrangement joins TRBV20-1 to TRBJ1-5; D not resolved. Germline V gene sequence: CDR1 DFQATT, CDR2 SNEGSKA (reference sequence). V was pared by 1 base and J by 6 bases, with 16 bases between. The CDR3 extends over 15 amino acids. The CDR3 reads CSARALERYSQPQHF. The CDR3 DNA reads TGCAGTGCTAGAGCCTTGGAAAGATATTCTCAGCCCCAGCATTTT.

The CDR3 loop is CSVVRTLNTEAFF. In nucleotides, the CDR3 is TGCAGCGTTGTCAGGACGTTGAACACTGAAGCTTTCTTT. The chain is built from TRBV29-1 and TRBJ1-1; D ambiguous. Trimming took 4 bases from V and 0 from J, leaving 9 bases between them. Germline CDR1 and CDR2: SQVTM and ANQGSEA. This CDR3 contains 13 residues.

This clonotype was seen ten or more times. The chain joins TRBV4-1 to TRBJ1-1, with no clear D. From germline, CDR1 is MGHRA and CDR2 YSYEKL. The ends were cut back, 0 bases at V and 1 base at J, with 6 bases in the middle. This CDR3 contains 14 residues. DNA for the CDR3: TGCGCCAGCAGCCAAGATTGGGGGAACACTGAAGCTTTCTTT. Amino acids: CASSQDWGNTEAFF.

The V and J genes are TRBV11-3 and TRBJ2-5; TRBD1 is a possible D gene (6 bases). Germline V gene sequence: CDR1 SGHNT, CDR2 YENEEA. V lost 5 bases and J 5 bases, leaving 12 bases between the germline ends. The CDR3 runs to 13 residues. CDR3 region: CASSITGTETQYF. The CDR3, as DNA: TGTGCCAGCAGCATTACAGGGACGGAGACCCAGTACTTC.

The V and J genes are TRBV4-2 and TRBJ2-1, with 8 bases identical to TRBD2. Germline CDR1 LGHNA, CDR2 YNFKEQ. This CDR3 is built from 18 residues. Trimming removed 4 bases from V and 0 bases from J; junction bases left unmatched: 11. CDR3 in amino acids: CASSRVSGSGSSYNEQFF. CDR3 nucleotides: TGTGCCAGCAGCCGGGTATCGGGGAGCGGGAGCTCCTACAATGAGCAGTTCTTC.

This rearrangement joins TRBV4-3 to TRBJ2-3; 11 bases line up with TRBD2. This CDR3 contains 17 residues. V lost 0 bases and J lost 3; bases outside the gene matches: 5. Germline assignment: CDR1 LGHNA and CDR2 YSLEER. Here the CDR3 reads CASSQEPGTSGTDTQYF. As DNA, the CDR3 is TGCGCCAGCAGCCAAGAGCCTGGGACTAGCGGAACAGATACGCAGTATTTT.

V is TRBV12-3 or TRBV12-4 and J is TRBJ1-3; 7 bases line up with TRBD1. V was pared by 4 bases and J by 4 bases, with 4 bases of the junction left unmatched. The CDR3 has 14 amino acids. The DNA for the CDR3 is TGTGCCAGCAGTTCACAGGGGCGAGGAAACACCATATATTTT. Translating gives CASSSQGRGNTIYF.

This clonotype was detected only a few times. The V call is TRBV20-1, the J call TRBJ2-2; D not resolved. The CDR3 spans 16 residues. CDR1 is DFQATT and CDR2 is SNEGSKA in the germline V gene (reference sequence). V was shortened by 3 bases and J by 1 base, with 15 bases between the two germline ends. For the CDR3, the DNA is TGCAGTGCTAGGACGAACCCGGGTCTGAACACCGGGGAGCTGTTTTTT. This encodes CSARTNPGLNTGELFF.

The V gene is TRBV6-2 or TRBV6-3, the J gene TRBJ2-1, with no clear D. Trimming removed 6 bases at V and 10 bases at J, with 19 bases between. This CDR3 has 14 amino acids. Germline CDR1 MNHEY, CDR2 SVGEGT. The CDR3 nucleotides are TGTGCCAGCAGCCCTCCCCCCCTCTACCGGGAGCAGTTCTTC. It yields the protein CASSPPPLYREQFF.

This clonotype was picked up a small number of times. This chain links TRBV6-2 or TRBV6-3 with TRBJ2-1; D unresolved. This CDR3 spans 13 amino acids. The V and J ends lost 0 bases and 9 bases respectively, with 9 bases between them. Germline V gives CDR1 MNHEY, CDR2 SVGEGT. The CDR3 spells CASSYSFSGEQFF. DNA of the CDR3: TGTGCCAGCAGTTACTCGTTTTCGGGTGAGCAGTTCTTC.

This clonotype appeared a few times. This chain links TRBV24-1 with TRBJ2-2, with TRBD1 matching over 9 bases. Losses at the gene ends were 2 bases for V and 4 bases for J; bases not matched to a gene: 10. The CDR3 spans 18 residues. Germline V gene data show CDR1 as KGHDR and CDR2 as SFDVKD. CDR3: CATSDSNYRGLGTGELFF. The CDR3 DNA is TGTGCCACCAGTGATTCCAACTACAGGGGGCTAGGCACCGGGGAGCTGTTTTTT.

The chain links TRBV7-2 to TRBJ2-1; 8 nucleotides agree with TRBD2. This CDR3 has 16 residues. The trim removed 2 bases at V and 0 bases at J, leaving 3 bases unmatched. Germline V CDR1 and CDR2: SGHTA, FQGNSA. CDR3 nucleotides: TGTGCCAGCAGCTTACTAGCGGGTAGCTCCTACAATGAGCAGTTCTTC. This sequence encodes CASSLLAGSSYNEQFF.

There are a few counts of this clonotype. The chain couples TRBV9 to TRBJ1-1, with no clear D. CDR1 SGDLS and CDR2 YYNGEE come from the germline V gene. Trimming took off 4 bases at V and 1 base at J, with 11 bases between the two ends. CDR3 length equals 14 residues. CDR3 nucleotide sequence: TGTGCCAGCAGCCGCAGGAGTGGGAACACTGAAGCTTTCTTT. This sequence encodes CASSRRSGNTEAFF.

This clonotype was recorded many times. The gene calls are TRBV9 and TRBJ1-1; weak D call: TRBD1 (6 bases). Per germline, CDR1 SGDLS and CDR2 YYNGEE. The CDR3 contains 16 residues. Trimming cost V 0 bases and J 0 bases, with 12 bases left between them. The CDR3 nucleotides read TGTGCCAGCAGCGTAGTGAAGGGGGTCATGAACACTGAAGCTTTCTTT. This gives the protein CASSVVKGVMNTEAFF.

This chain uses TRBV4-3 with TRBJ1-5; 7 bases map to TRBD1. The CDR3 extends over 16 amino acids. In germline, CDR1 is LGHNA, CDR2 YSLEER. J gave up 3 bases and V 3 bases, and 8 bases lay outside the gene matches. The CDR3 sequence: CASSQDRDRLNQPQHF. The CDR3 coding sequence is TGCGCCAGCAGCCAGGACCGGGACAGACTCAATCAGCCCCAGCATTTT.

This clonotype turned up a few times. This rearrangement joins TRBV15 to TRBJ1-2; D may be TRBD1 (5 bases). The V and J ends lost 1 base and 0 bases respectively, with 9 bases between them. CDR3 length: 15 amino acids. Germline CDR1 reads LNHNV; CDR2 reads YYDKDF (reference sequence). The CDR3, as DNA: TGTGCCACCAGCAGAGGGAAGGGGACTAACTATGGCTACACCTTC. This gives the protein CATSRGKGTNYGYTF.

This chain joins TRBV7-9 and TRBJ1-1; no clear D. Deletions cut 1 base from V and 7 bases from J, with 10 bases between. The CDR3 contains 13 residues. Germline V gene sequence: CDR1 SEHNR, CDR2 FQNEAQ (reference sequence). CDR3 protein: CASSLDRRLEAFF. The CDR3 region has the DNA TGTGCCAGCAGCTTAGATCGGCGGCTTGAAGCTTTCTTT.